This T cell receptor (beta chain) came from a study of beta chain features in type 1 diabetes. Findings and limits, study-wide: TCRB CDR3 length was moderately but significantly reduced in all four CD4+ subsets of Type 1 diabetes patients. Researchers reported that naive, central memory and Treg TCRB repertoires appeared more similar in patients than in healthy donors.

Germline-derived CDR1 and CDR2 are SEHNR and FQNEAQ (reference sequence). The CDR3 is made up of 12 amino acids. V dropped 3 bases and J dropped 8 bases, with 10 bases sitting between them. Sorting of CD4+ naive, central memory, regulatory and stem cell-like memory cells was performed via CD45RO/CCR7/CD25/CD127/CD95/CD27. Since all of the isolated RNA was reverse transcribed, expressed TCRB transcripts were what got sequenced. Only in-frame clones appear in the TCRdb table, and some are missing; sequencing was by immunoSEQ multiplex PCR. The sample gives 400,000 or so clones, 10% to 15% of which show up once; about 0.01% is in the top ten. For this clone: Antigen unknown.

Sequenced input: naive CD4+ T cells from blood. The clonotype was recovered from a woman aged 18-29 years with type 1 diabetes. The chain recombines TRBV7-9 with TRBJ1-2; a possible D gene is TRBD1 (5 bases). Written as DNA, the CDR3 is TGTGCCAGCAGCTTGGACATCCGAGGCTACACCTTC. This codes for CASSLDIRGYTF.